These T cell receptor beta chains were read from a single sample in a study of T-cell reconstitution after alpha-beta-depleted transplantation in children. TCRdb called the PCR reads again in MiXCR, with one record for every CDR3 protein. The data hold 800,000 to 1,000,000 distinct CDR3 sequences, with roughly 29% observed a single time. Sequenced here: PBMCs, mostly from graft donor cells, sampled 360 days after TCRalphabeta/CD19-depleted stem cell transplant. The receptors were sampled from a boy under two years old who had a stem cell transplant for SCID, so the T cells may come from the graft donor. The CDR3 runs from the conserved cysteine through the conserved F or W. A D gene is named only where the DNA matches it firmly. Rows may omit the clone size; those that give it use once, few, many or a size class.

J,size,V,D,DNA,CDR3
TRBJ2-7,NA,TRBV28,NA,TGTGCCAGCAGTTTGGCAGGGGGGGACTACGAGCAGTACTTC,CASSLAGGDYEQYF
TRBJ2-1,NA,TRBV9,TRBD1,TGTGCCAGCAGCGGCCCGGGACAGGGACTGGAGCAGTTCTTC,CASSGPGQGLEQFF
TRBJ2-7,many,TRBV12-3/TRBV12-4,NA,TGTGCCAGCAGTTCGACAGGCCTTTACGAGCAGTACTTC,CASSSTGLYEQYF
TRBJ2-2,NA,TRBV20-1,NA,TGCAGTGCTCCGGGCCCAGGGGCCACCGGGGAGCTGTTTTTT,CSAPGPGATGELFF
TRBJ2-7,NA,TRBV4-3,NA,TGCGCCAGCAGCCAAGGTCAGACAGTGTCCTACGAGCAGTACTTC,CASSQGQTVSYEQYF
TRBJ2-2,NA,TRBV7-2,NA,TGTGCCAGCAGCCCTTTGACATATAGGGACACCGGGGAGCTGTTTTTT,CASSPLTYRDTGELFF
TRBJ2-1,few,TRBV7-9,NA,TGTGCCAGCAGCCCCCCCCGGGGTGAGCAGTTCTTC,CASSPPRGEQFF
TRBJ2-2,NA,TRBV20-1,TRBD1,TGCAGTGCTCTGGCGGACAGGGGGAAAGGCGGGGAGCTGTTTTTT,CSALADRGKGGELFF
TRBJ2-7,NA,TRBV18,TRBD2,TGTGCCAGCTCACCGGGTCCGGGACTAGCGAGCGAGCAGTACTTC,CASSPGPGLASEQYF
TRBJ2-7,NA,TRBV20-1,TRBD2,TGCAGTGCCGGGACTAGCGGGGGTGGGGGAACCTACGAGCAGTACTTC,CSAGTSGGGGTYEQYF
TRBJ2-1,NA,TRBV10-2,NA,TGCGCCAGCAGTTGGACAGCTTACAATGAGCAGTTCTTC,CASSWTAYNEQFF
TRBJ2-7,few,TRBV15,NA,TGTGCCACCAGCAGAGATCCGCCTTACGAGCAGTACTTC,CATSRDPPYEQYF
TRBJ2-1,once,TRBV5-5,NA,TGTGCCAGCAGCTTGGCTGGAGGGTCCCCCGGGGATGAGCAGTTCTTC,CASSLAGGSPGDEQFF
TRBJ2-3,NA,TRBV7-2,NA,TGTGCCAGCAGCTTTGGAATAGGGCAAGATACGCAGTATTTT,CASSFGIGQDTQYF
TRBJ2-7,NA,TRBV10-3,TRBD1,TGTGCCATCAGCAGCCCTATGACAGGGTGGGGCGAGCAGTACTTC,CAISSPMTGWGEQYF
TRBJ2-5,NA,TRBV10-3,TRBD1,TGTGCCATCAAAAAGGGTCCGGGACAGGGGGGAGAGACCCAGTACTTC,CAIKKGPGQGGETQYF
TRBJ2-1,NA,TRBV5-1,NA,TGCGCCAGCAGCTTGGATCCGGGACACCCTTTATTC,CASSLDPGHPLF
TRBJ2-5,NA,TRBV15,NA,TGTGCCACCAGGGTCCATATCGGGGACCAAGAGACCCAGTACTTC,CATRVHIGDQETQYF
TRBJ2-1,NA,TRBV20-1,NA,TGCAGTGCTAAACAGTGGAGTCGTGAGCAGTTCTTC,CSAKQWSREQFF
TRBJ2-7,many,TRBV12-3/TRBV12-4,NA,TGTGCCAGCAGCCTGGGAATCTACGAGCAGTACTTC,CASSLGIYEQYF
TRBJ1-2,few,TRBV20-1,TRBD1,TGCAGTGCGCGACAGGGAGATGGCTACACCTTC,CSARQGDGYTF
TRBJ1-5,few,TRBV12-3/TRBV12-4,NA,TGTGCCAGCAATCCACAGGGACATCAGCCCCAGCATTTT,CASNPQGHQPQHF